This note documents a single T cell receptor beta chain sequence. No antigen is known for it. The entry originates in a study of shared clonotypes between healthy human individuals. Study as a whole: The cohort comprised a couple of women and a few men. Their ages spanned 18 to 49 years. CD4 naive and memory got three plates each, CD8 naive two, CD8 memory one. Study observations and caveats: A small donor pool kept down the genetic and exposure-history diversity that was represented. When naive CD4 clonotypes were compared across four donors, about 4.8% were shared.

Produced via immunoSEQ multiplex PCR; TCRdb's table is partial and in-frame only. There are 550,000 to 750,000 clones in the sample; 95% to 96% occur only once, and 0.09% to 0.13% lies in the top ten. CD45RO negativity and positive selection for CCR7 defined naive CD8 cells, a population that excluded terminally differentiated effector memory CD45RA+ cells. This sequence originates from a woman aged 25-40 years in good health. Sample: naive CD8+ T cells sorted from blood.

CDR3 loop: CASLQRGTAYGYTF. The CDR3 DNA follows: TGTGCCAGCTTGCAGAGGGGGACAGCCTATGGCTACACCTTC. J is TRBJ1-2 and V is TRBV7-2; TRBD1 agrees at 7 bases. Germline lookup yields CDR1 SGHTA and CDR2 FQGNSA. This CDR3 is built from 14 residues. V trimming: 8 bases; J trimming: 4 bases; junction bases outside the gene matches: 10. Based on the CDR3 plus reference TRBV7-2 and TRBJ1-2, the full variable domain is GAGVSQSPSNKVTEKGKDVELRCDPISGHTALYWYRQSLGQGLEFLIYFQGNSAPDKSGLPSDRFSAERTGGSVSTLTIQRTQQEDSAVYLCASLQRGTAYGYTFGSGTRLTVV.